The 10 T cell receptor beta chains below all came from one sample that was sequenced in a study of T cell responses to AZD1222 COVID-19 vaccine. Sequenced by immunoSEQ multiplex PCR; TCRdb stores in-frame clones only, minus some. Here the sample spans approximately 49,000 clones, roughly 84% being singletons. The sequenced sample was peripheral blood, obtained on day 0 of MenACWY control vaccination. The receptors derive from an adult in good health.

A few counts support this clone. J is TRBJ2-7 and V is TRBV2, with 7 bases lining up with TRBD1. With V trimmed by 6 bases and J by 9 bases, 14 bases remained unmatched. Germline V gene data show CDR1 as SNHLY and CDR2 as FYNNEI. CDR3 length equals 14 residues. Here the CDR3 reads CASSPTGTAFGQYF. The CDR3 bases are TGTGCCAGCAGCCCGACAGGGACGGCTTTTGGGCAGTACTTC.

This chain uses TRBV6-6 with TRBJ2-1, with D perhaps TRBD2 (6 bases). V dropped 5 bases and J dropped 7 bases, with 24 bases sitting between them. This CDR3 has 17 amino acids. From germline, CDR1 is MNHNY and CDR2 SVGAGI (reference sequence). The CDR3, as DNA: TGTGCCAGCAGTCCGGACTACCCGAGGATGGGAGGAAATGAGCAGTTCTTC. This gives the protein CASSPDYPRMGGNEQFF.

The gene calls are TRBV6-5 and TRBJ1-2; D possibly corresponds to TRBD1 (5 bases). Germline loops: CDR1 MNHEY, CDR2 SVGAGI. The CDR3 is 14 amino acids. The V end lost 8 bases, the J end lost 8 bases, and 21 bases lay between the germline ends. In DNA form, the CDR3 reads TGTGCCAGCGAGGACGGGGGGTCGGGGAGGGGCTACACCTTC. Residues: CASEDGGSGRGYTF.

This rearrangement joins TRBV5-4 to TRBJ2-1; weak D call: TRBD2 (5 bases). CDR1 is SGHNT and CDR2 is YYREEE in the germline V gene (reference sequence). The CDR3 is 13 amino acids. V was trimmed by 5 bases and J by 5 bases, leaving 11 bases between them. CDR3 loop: CASRPAGHNEQFF. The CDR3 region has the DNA TGTGCCAGCAGGCCCGCGGGTCACAATGAGCAGTTCTTC.

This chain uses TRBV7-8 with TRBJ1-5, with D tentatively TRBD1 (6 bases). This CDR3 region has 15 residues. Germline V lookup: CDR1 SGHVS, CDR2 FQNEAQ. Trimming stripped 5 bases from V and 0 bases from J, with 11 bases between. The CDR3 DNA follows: TGTGCCAGCAGCCCTGGACAGTTTAGCAATCAGCCCCAGCATTTT. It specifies CASSPGQFSNQPQHF.

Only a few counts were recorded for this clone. The DNA of the CDR3 is TGCAGTGCTAGTAAGGGGGAGACGGGAGGAAACACCATATATTTT. Amino acid sequence: CSASKGETGGNTIYF. The chain employs TRBV20-1 and TRBJ1-3, with D perhaps TRBD1 (6 bases). This CDR3 has 15 residues. Trimming stripped 3 bases from V and 4 bases from J, with 16 bases between. Per germline, CDR1 DFQATT and CDR2 SNEGSKA (reference sequence).

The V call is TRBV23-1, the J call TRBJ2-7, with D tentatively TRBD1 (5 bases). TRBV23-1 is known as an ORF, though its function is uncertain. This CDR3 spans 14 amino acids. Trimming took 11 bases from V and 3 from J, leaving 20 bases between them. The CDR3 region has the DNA TGCGCCGGGGTAAGGGGTTTGTTTCACTACGAGCAGTACGTC. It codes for CAGVRGLFHYEQYV.

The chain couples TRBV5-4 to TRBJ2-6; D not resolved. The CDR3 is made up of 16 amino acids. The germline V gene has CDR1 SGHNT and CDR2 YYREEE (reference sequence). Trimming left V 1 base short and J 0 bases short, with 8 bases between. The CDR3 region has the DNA TGTGCCAGCAGCTTGAAACTGCTCTCTGGGGCCAACGTCCTGACTTTC. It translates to CASSLKLLSGANVLTF.

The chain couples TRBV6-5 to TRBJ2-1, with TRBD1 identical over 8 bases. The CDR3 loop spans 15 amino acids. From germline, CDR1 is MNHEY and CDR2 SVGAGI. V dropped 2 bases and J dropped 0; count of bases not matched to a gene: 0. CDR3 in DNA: TGTGCCAGCAGTTACGACAGGGGCTCCTACAATGAGCAGTTCTTC. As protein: CASSYDRGSYNEQFF.

CDR3 nucleotide sequence: TGCAGCGTTGAAATGGGGGGAGAGACCCAGTACTTC. It yields the protein CSVEMGGETQYF. V is TRBV29-1 and J is TRBJ2-5, with D possibly TRBD2 on 6 matching bases. CDR1 SQVTM and CDR2 ANQGSEA come from the germline V gene. With 2 bases removed from V and 4 bases from J, the gap between germline ends came to 8 bases. This CDR3 is 12 amino acids long.